This TCR beta chain emerged from a study of cytomegalovirus exposure and HLA in healthy donors. The CDR3 runs 15 residues. Germline V gives CDR1 SGDLS, CDR2 YYNGEE. V was pared by 4 bases and J by 4 bases, with 10 bases of the junction left unmatched. The primer mix had 60 Vbeta and 13 Jbeta primers. Assay used: immunoSEQ multiplex PCR; TCRdb lists only in-frame clones, some missing. The profile covers over 80,000 clones, with roughly 76% appearing a single time and less than 4.5% taken by the ten largest. This clone came up once. Specimen: PBMCs. The chain carries TRBV9 and TRBJ2-7; 8 bases map to TRBD1. This clonotype was sampled from a man in his forties in good health and CMV-seronegative. CDR3: CASSSPDRGRYEQYF. The CDR3, as DNA: TGTGCCAGCAGCTCACCCGACAGGGGAAGGTACGAGCAGTACTTC.